This T cell receptor beta chain was recorded in a study of T-cell memory formation after mild COVID-19 (dated by TCRdb to about 2021). Regarding the study in general: TCR sequence clusters from the two donors were found to be largely donor specific. Two young, previously healthy adult volunteers, one female and one male, were included in the cohort. In two donors, T-cell clones that expanded and contracted after mild COVID-19 were followed by sequencing TCRalpha and TCRbeta repertoires longitudinally. The research as a whole found: Contracting CD4+ clones were located mainly in the CM and EM memory subsets, whereas CD8+ clones were found to be enriched in EMRA. The study covered only a couple of mild cases, and larger cohorts including severe cases with pre-infection samples were considered necessary. Some responding clones were detected in pre-infection memory, which suggested that pre-existing cross-reactive memory T cells had joined the SARS-CoV-2 response. SARS-CoV-2 specificity of the second-wave clones peaking on day 37 was not confirmed. Clones that contracted from day 15 to 85 showed balanced CD4/CD8 phenotypes, whereas a second wave of clones that expanded from day 15 to 37 leaned towards CD4+.

This clonotype was observed a handful of times. The specificity of this receptor is unknown. No much larger clone is present one base from it, and per-base qualities are unavailable. For this chain, trimming is 5 bases at the V end and 4 bases at the J end, and the number of junction bases without a gene match is 11. CDR1 and CDR2 are drawn from the germline V gene: SGHTA, FQGNSA. The CDR3 has 16 amino acids, counting the end cysteine and phenylalanine. The CDR3 DNA has 48 bases and is translated from base 1. PBMCs were isolated by Ficoll-Paque density gradient centrifugation. Data came from an Illumina NovaSeq 6000. cDNA libraries for TCRalpha and TCRbeta were prepared by 5'RACE using constant-segment primers, with sample barcodes and unique molecular identifiers added. Trizol reagent was used to extract RNA from every sample. The libraries were amplified in two PCR steps, and the second step added a second sample barcode and Illumina TruSeq adapters. Libraries were sequenced on an Illumina NovaSeq with 2 x 150 bp paired-end reads. The source study handled its data this way. Demultiplexing of reads and collapsing into UMI-guided consensus sequences were performed with migec v1.2.7. With mixcr v2.1.11, UMI consensuses were aligned to TRA and TRB V and J templates and assembled into clonotypes. Clonotypes were classified as expanded or contracted when called significant by both edgeR and NoisET, with noise models trained on biological replicates. For edgeR calls, a false discovery rate-adjusted p below 0.01 and a log2 fold-change threshold of 1 were applied. As an exploratory analysis of dynamics, max-normalized trajectories of the 1000 most abundant clonotypes were examined by PCA with hierarchical clustering. Separately sequenced CD4+ and CD8+ repertoires were used to assign the CD4 or CD8 phenotype of responding clones. Clones were called with MiXCR by TCRdb after fastp trimmed the public reads at Q25, and only in-frame beta chains were retained. Entries are consolidated by CDR3 protein sequence, retaining the most common genes and DNA. TCRdb assigned the V and J calls; the authors' analysis was not used. The sample includes about 130,000 distinct CDR3 sequences, with 16% observed a single time. The ten largest clones represent around 13% of the sample.

The chain uses TRBV7-2 and TRBJ1-3; the junction holds 7 bases that match TRBD1. The sequence was obtained from an adult woman who had mild COVID-19 (a few samples of this study predate the infection). The sample titles of this study are shuffled in the database, so cell type and time point are left out; the donor was told from shared clones. Input material: PBMCs or a T cell subset sorted from them (not recorded which). Here is the DNA: TGTGCCAGCAGCGGAAACAGGGGAGTACGGGGAAACACCATATATTTT. Its translation reads: CASSGNRGVRGNTIYF.